The next 21 T cell receptor beta chains were all read from a single sample in a study of CD8 T cells in ankylosing spondylitis. MiXCR was run by TCRdb on the 5' RACE reads, yielding one entry per CDR3 protein. The sample contains about 140,000 distinct CDR3 sequences, 11% of which appear only once. The sequencing sample was made of blood, either unsorted or a sorted T cell fraction (not recorded which). These TCRs come from a female donor with ankylosing spondylitis or in good health (not recorded which).

At least ten counts were recorded for this clonotype. This chain connects TRBV28 to TRBJ1-1, with TRBD1 as a possible D gene (6 bases). This CDR3 comprises 16 residues. From germline, CDR1 is MDHEN and CDR2 SYDVKM. Trimming shortened V by 0 bases and J by 5 bases, and 16 bases separated the two germline ends. CDR3 DNA: TGTGCCAGCAGTTTATGGCTCAGGGGTGATTCAACTGAAGCTTTCTTT. Its protein product is CASSLWLRGDSTEAFF.

The CDR3 protein is CSARPLLDDNQPQHF. CDR3 coding DNA: TGCAGTGCTAGACCCCTTTTGGACGACAATCAGCCCCAGCATTTT. This chain uses TRBV20-1 with TRBJ1-5; D remains ambiguous. Trimming took 2 bases from V and 3 from J, leaving 14 bases between them. The germline V gene has CDR1 DFQATT and CDR2 SNEGSKA (reference sequence). The CDR3 has 15 amino acids.

There are many counts of this clonotype. The chain is built from TRBV18 and TRBJ1-5, with D unclear. Germline assignment: CDR1 KGHSH and CDR2 LQKENI. Trimming removed 3 bases from V and 3 bases from J, with 3 bases in between. The CDR3 length is 12 residues. The CDR3: CASSPVNQPQHF. CDR3 bases: TGTGCCAGCTCACCGGTCAATCAGCCCCAGCATTTT.

This clonotype has ten or more counts. The chain recombines TRBV20-1 with TRBJ1-5; tentatively, D is TRBD1 (6 bases). The V gene's germline CDR1 is DFQATT and CDR2 SNEGSKA (reference sequence). The CDR3 runs to 13 residues. V lost 5 bases and J lost 5, with 13 bases in between. DNA for the CDR3: TGCAGTGCTCCTGACAGGCCTGATCAGCCCCAGCATTTT. The encoded protein is CSAPDRPDQPQHF.

The genes are TRBV29-1 and TRBJ2-1; D call uncertain. In germline, CDR1 is SQVTM, CDR2 ANQGSEA. Trimming removed 5 bases from V and 7 bases from J, with 12 bases in between. The CDR3 has 12 amino acids. The CDR3 reads CSVSLGRNEQFF. The CDR3 bases are TGCAGCGTTTCCTTAGGTCGGAATGAGCAGTTCTTC.

The CDR3 loop reads CASSSVTSGNDADTQYF. In DNA, the CDR3 is TGCGCCAGCAGCTCGGTGACTAGCGGGAACGATGCAGATACGCAGTATTTT. The chain recombines TRBV5-1 with TRBJ2-3, with TRBD2 matching over 11 bases. V lost 3 bases, J lost 4 bases, and 10 bases stayed unmatched. The CDR3 is 17 amino acids. Germline V gene sequence: CDR1 SGHRS, CDR2 YFSETQ.

This clonotype was seen at least ten times. The chain links TRBV28 to TRBJ2-4, with TRBD1 identical over 11 bases. The CDR3 is 20 amino acids. V lost 3 bases, J lost 0 bases, and 13 bases stayed unmatched. Per germline, CDR1 MDHEN and CDR2 SYDVKM. The CDR3: CASSFPAGTGGFLAKNIQYF. The CDR3 DNA reads TGTGCCAGCAGTTTCCCTGCCGGGACAGGGGGATTTCTAGCCAAAAACATTCAGTACTTC.

Notes on this clonotype: This may stem from a read error, because a much larger clone lies one nucleotide away. The CDR3 does not close with the conserved phenylalanine or tryptophan, likely indicating a read error. The genes are TRBV12-3 or TRBV12-4 and TRBJ2-7; D is unclear. This CDR3 region has 14 residues. With 6 bases removed from V and 2 bases from J, the gap between germline ends came to 14 bases. The CDR3 protein is CASRENLGPYEQYI. CDR3 DNA: TGTGCCAGCAGGGAAAACCTCGGCCCCTACGAGCAGTACATC.

This clonotype was found a few times. The rearrangement joins TRBV14 to TRBJ2-2, with D unclear. The CDR3 has 17 amino acids. Germline V gives CDR1 SGHDN, CDR2 FVKESK. V lost 0 bases to trimming and J lost 0 bases, with 11 bases between them. CDR3 sequence: CASSQDFGLANTGELFF. CDR3 bases: TGTGCCAGCAGCCAAGATTTCGGTCTAGCGAACACCGGGGAGCTGTTTTTT. Complete variable domain (other parts from reference TRBV14 and TRBJ2-2): EAGVTQFPSHSVIEKGQTVTLRCDPISGHDNLYWYRRVMGKEIKFLLHFVKESKQDESGMPNNRFLAERTGGTYSTLKVQPAELEDSGVYFCASSQDFGLANTGELFFGEGSRLTVL.

At least ten counts were recorded for this clonotype. The chain carries TRBV27 and TRBJ2-2; 8 bases align to TRBD2. The CDR3 consists of 14 residues. With 2 bases clipped from V and 9 bases from J, the junction kept 5 bases outside the gene matches. The germline CDR1 and CDR2 sequences are MNHEY and SMNVEV (reference sequence). The CDR3 loop is CASSLNSGKRELFF. The CDR3 coding sequence is TGTGCCAGCAGTTTAAATAGCGGGAAGCGGGAGCTGTTTTTT.

The sample holds many counts of this clonotype. This CDR3 is CASSSPYRLAGGPGQETQYF. CDR3 sequence (DNA): TGCGCCAGCAGCTCCCCCTATAGACTAGCGGGGGGCCCGGGTCAGGAGACCCAGTACTTC. J is TRBJ2-5 and V is TRBV5-1, with TRBD2 matching 13 bases. CDR3 length: 20 amino acids. V was clipped by 3 bases and J by 5 bases; unmatched bases: 19. Germline V gene lookup returns CDR1 SGHRS and CDR2 YFSETQ.

This clonotype occurred many times. The rearrangement uses TRBV7-8 and TRBJ1-1; the D is unclear. The CDR3 extends over 14 amino acids. Germline CDR1 and CDR2: SGHVS and FQNEAQ. The ends were cut back, 3 bases at V and 1 base at J, with 9 bases in the middle. In DNA form, the CDR3 reads TGTGCCAGCAGCTTGGTCGGGGAGAACACTGAAGCTTTCTTT. As protein: CASSLVGENTEAFF. Variable domain in full (rest from reference TRBV7-8 and TRBJ1-1): GAGVSQSPRYKVAKRGQDVALRCDPISGHVSLFWYQQALGQGPEFLTYFQNEAQLDKSGLPSDRFFAERPEGSVSTLKIQRTQQEDSAVYLCASSLVGENTEAFFGQGTRLTVV.

This clonotype came up many times. J is TRBJ1-2 and V is TRBV21-1. TRBV21-1 counts as a pseudogene. This CDR3 region has 15 residues. DNA of the CDR3: TGTGCCAGCAGCAAAGCTGGCCGTACTAACTATGGCTACACCTTC. It specifies CASSKAGRTNYGYTF.

This clonotype was counted between two and nine times. The V gene is TRBV14, the J gene TRBJ1-6, with TRBD1 as a possible D gene (6 bases). The V gene's germline CDR1 is SGHDN and CDR2 FVKESK. This CDR3 is 16 amino acids long. V was cut by 4 bases and J by 5 bases, with 15 bases left in between. The CDR3 is CASSLHRNRDNSPLHF. Written as DNA, the CDR3 is TGTGCCAGCAGCCTCCATAGGAACAGGGATAATTCACCCCTCCACTTT.

This clonotype was counted a single time. V and J are TRBV12-3 or TRBV12-4 and TRBJ1-5; D call uncertain. CDR3 length equals 12 residues. Trimming stripped 3 bases from V and 6 bases from J, with 6 bases between. The CDR3 is CASSFHPQPQHF. CDR3 in DNA: TGTGCCAGCAGTTTCCACCCTCAGCCCCAGCATTTT.

This clonotype was observed at least ten times. The V and J genes are TRBV4-2 and TRBJ2-2; no clear D. Trimming took 6 bases from V and 7 from J, leaving 9 bases between them. The CDR3 runs to 12 residues. The germline gives CDR1 LGHNA, CDR2 YNFKEQ. The CDR3 reads CASSQSGGELFF. In nucleotides, the CDR3 is TGTGCCAGCAGTCAATCCGGCGGGGAGCTGTTTTTT.

This clonotype was seen many times. The rearrangement uses TRBV18 and TRBJ2-7, with D perhaps matching TRBD1 (5 bases). The CDR3 is made up of 14 amino acids. Germline V gene sequence: CDR1 KGHSH, CDR2 LQKENI. V lost 0 bases, J lost 0 bases, and 6 bases lay in between. CDR3 loop: CASSPPTDSYEQYF. DNA for the CDR3: TGTGCCAGCTCACCACCGACAGACTCCTACGAGCAGTACTTC. Supplemented by reference TRBV18 and TRBJ2-7, the full variable domain reads NAGVMQNPRHLVRRRGQEARLRCSPMKGHSHVYWYRQLPEEGLKFMVYLQKENIIDESGMPKERFSAEFPKEGPSILRIQQVVRGDSAAYFCASSPPTDSYEQYFGPGTRLTVT.

At least ten counts were recorded for this clonotype. J is TRBJ1-1 and V is TRBV5-1; TRBD1 agrees at 7 bases. The CDR3 sequence is 15 residues long. V lost 4 bases to trimming and J lost 3 bases; unmatched junction nucleotides: 9. CDR1 and CDR2 from the germline V gene are SGHRS and YFSETQ. As DNA, the CDR3 is TGCGCCAGCAGCGGGGACAGACTCGGGGACACTGAAGCTTTCTTT. Amino acid sequence: CASSGDRLGDTEAFF.

The rearrangement joins TRBV7-9 to TRBJ2-2, with D unresolved. This CDR3 comprises 12 residues. Germline loops: CDR1 SEHNR, CDR2 FQNEAQ (reference sequence). Deletions cut 4 bases from V and 5 bases from J, with 5 bases between. As DNA, the CDR3 is TGTGCCAGCAGCTCTAGGACCGGGGAGCTGTTTTTT. Protein product: CASSSRTGELFF.

This clonotype appeared many times. This CDR3 is CASSQDRESSPLHF. The CDR3 nucleotides read TGCGCCAGCAGCCAAGACAGGGAGTCGTCACCCCTCCACTTT. The chain uses TRBV5-1 and TRBJ1-6, with 7 bases fitting TRBD1. V gave up 4 bases and J gave up 10 bases; unmatched junction bases: 8. The CDR3 is made up of 14 amino acids. Germline V gene data show CDR1 as SGHRS and CDR2 as YFSETQ.

This clonotype was picked up many times. This chain joins TRBV20-1 and TRBJ2-3, with 7 bases lining up with TRBD1. There are 13 residues in the CDR3. V trimming: 7 bases; J trimming: 0 bases; junction bases outside the gene matches: 4. Germline-derived CDR1 and CDR2 are DFQATT and SNEGSKA (reference sequence). This chain's CDR3 is CSGQGSSTDTQYF. Here the CDR3 DNA reads TGCAGTGGACAGGGATCTAGCACAGATACGCAGTATTTT.